Listed here is a single TCR beta chain. Its antigen remains unidentified. No qualities accompany the bases; no much larger clone lies one base away. Other DNA sequences in the same sample also yield this CDR3. These data belong to a study of shared clonotypes between healthy human individuals (dated by TCRdb to about 2020). Study-wide context: Three men and a couple of women, aged 18 to 49 years, made up the cohort. Different laboratories and diverse techniques were used to prepare libraries and sequence TCR repertoires, to increase sequencing depth and limit assay-specific biases. For each donor, CD4 naive and CD4 memory were each given three plates, CD8 naive was given two plates, and CD8 memory was given one plate. To estimate repertoire size and how much clonotypes are shared between individuals, the study performed deep sequencing of blood TCR repertoires from a handful of healthy adults. Leukapheresis yielded between about 0.94 and 10 billion PBMCs per donor. The full study reports these points: Sharing across a few donors was observed for around 4.8% of naive CD4, over 3% of naive CD8, 2% to 2.5% of memory CD4, and about 0.4% of memory CD8 clonotypes. The small number of donors limited the genetic and exposure-history diversity represented. Only blood was sampled, and tissue TCR repertoires likely differ from those in blood. Incomplete sequencing was indicated by rarefaction of sorted-subset datasets, despite the large sequencing depth. Clonotypes shared by all four sorted-subset donors showed higher generation probabilities than non-shared clonotypes. Naive subsets generally had larger estimated clonotype richness than memory subsets did. Based on pairwise subsampling, the degree of clonotype sharing among donors was expected to be affected by sequencing depth.

Healthy HIV-negative adults with no recently reported acute infections or vaccinations were included as donors. Every donor was a Caucasian adult residing in Nashville, Tennessee, USA. CD4+ T cells were enriched by magnetic negative selection; naive cells were then positively selected on CD45RA, and the negative fraction formed the memory subset. Blood was collected by leukapheresis, and PBMCs were isolated by Ficoll-Histopaque density gradient centrifugation and then cryopreserved in liquid nitrogen vapor phase. Analytical flow cytometry was used to check the purity and quantity of each magnetically sorted T cell population. Each sorted fraction had its genomic DNA isolated and then quantified by UV absorbance on a Nanodrop 2000c. Using the deep immunoSEQ assay, TCR CDR3 regions were amplified from genomic DNA by multiplex PCR. Extracted genomic DNA from each cell subset was distributed evenly across all wells of several immunoSEQ 96-well plates, and each plate was treated as a replicate. Each replicate PCR for sorted subsets received about 0.2 ug genomic DNA, equal to roughly 29,000 T cell genomes. Purified libraries were measured with a Qubit 3.0 fluorometer, size-checked on a Bioanalyzer 2100, and measured again with the KAPA Library Quantification kit. Every immunoSEQ 96-well plate was sequenced on a separate single-read 150-cycle Illumina NextSeq 550 flow cell. In the paper's pipeline: Because only junctional sequences without quality scores were contained in the immunoSEQ output, filtering matching that applied to full-length reads could not be performed. Sequences were annotated with PyIR, a Python wrapper for IgBLAST v1.9, and V/J genes and CDR3 were assigned using IMGT germline references. Reads were removed for weak V/J assignments (E-value above 1e-6), missing CDR3, stop codons, out-of-frame junctions, or ambiguous translated residues. V3J clonotypes were defined as sequences sharing the same inferred V gene, J gene, and CDR3 amino acid sequence. To compute the percentage overlap between repertoires, the number of shared unique clonotypes was divided by the size of the smaller repertoire. Three approaches were used to assess repertoire richness: RTK rarefaction, the Chao1 estimator, and Recon v2.1 estimates of unobserved clonotypes. For all TCRbeta clonotypes obtained by the gDNA method from a few donors, generation probabilities were computed with OLGA. TCRdb took over this immuneACCESS table, retaining in-frame rearrangements with V and J assigned. Such tables are incomplete; in checked studies, under half of the missing clones stem from an unresolved V gene, and the remainder is unexplained. The D gene and trimming were derived from the DNA, and the V and J assignments and clone size from that table. The sample table shows 2,100,000 or so clones, and more than 90% are seen once. The ten largest clones capture less than 0.15% of the sample.

Cut back by 1 base and 0 bases, the V and J ends lie 8 bases apart. The germline V gene (reference sequence) yields SEHNR for CDR1 and FQNEAQ for CDR2. The CDR3 has 15 amino acids, counting the end cysteine and phenylalanine. The CDR3 DNA has 45 bases and is translated from base 1. Material for sequencing was naive CD4+ T cells sorted from blood. Sample cell subset or site, as interpreted from the label and publication: CD45RA+ positively selected. The source is a man younger than 35 in good health. The chain was built from TRBV7-9 and TRBJ2-3, with the identity of the D gene unclear. The sequenced DNA is TGTGCCAGCAGCTTAGGGCGAACTAGCACAGATACGCAGTATTTT. Translation gives CASSLGRTSTDTQYF.